This TCR beta chain was captured by sequencing in a study of T cell repertoires in cytomegalovirus infection. Across the whole study: In the study, CMV epitopes included recently identified HLA-C-restricted and well-studied HLA-B-restricted ones. CMV infection and matching HLA type were both indicated by public TCR beta signatures. General observations from the study: The study identified carriers of CMV plus the relevant HLA from cumulative public TCR beta family frequency. The study found HLA-C-restricted CMV-specific TCR beta clonotypes dominating the ex vivo response.

This CDR3 contains 16 residues. The germline gives CDR1 MNHEY, CDR2 SVGAGI. V lost 0 bases and J 0 bases, leaving 11 bases between the germline ends. TCRdb recomputed calls from the reads with MiXCR, one row per CDR3 protein. Of about 890,000 distinct CDR3 sequences listed, around 30% are singletons. As concerns this clonotype: Its antigen is unidentified.

The chain uses TRBV6-5 and TRBJ1-2; D remains ambiguous. The TCR originated in a human donor in good health (CMV status not recorded). Some clones in this sample may be carry-over from other donors' samples. Sequenced here: cultured CD8+ T cells from PBMCs, sampled from culture after CMV antigen stimulation. The CDR3 reads CASSYSRGLANYGYTF. The CDR3 DNA reads as TGTGCCAGCAGTTACTCGCGCGGCCTAGCTAACTATGGCTACACCTTC.